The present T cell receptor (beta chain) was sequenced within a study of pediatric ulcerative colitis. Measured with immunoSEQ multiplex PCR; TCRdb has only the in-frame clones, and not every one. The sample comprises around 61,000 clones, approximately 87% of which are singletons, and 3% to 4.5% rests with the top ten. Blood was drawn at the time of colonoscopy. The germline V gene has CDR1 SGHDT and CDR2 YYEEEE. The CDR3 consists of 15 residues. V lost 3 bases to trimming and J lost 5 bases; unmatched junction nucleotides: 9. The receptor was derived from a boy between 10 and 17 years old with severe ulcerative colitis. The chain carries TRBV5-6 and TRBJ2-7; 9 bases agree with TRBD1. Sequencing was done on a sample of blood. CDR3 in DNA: TGTGCCAGCAGCTCCGCGGACAGGGGTAGACACGAGCAGTACTTC. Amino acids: CASSSADRGRHEQYF.